Following are 32 T cell receptor beta chains from one sample sequenced in a study of CD8 T cells in ankylosing spondylitis. TCRdb reprocessed the 5' RACE reads via MiXCR and lists one record per CDR3 protein. The sample records about 210,000 distinct CDR3 sequences, about 6.7% being singletons. Study results and limitations: Among TCR beta sequences, a motif of several highly homologous variants appeared characteristic of ankylosing spondylitis blood.

Antigens of these TCRs are unknown. The sequenced material came from blood, either unsorted or a sorted T cell fraction (not recorded which). All receptors derive from a male donor with ankylosing spondylitis.

This clonotype was detected a few times. The J gene is TRBJ2-4, the V gene TRBV13; D perhaps matches TRBD2 (5 bases). CDR1 is PRHDT and CDR2 is FYEKMQ in the germline V gene (reference sequence). Trimming cost V 5 bases and J 1 base, with 15 bases left between them. The CDR3 extends over 16 amino acids. The CDR3 is CASSAPTGLAKNIQYF. The CDR3 bases are TGTGCCAGCAGCGCACCTACGGGGTTGGCCAAAAACATTCAGTACTTC.

Many counts were recorded for this clonotype. The chain links TRBV4-3 to TRBJ1-1, with D perhaps matching TRBD1 (6 bases). Trimming removed 0 bases from V and 3 bases from J, with 17 bases in between. From germline, CDR1 is LGHNA and CDR2 YSLEER. This CDR3 spans 17 amino acids. The CDR3 loop reads CASSQDYDGGADTEAFF. In DNA, the CDR3 is TGCGCCAGCAGCCAAGATTATGACGGGGGCGCGGACACTGAAGCTTTCTTT.

This clonotype was counted at least ten times. V gene TRBV2 combines with J gene TRBJ2-3; 15 bases agree with TRBD2. Germline CDR1 SNHLY, CDR2 FYNNEI. The trim removed 9 bases at V and 3 bases at J, leaving 13 bases unmatched. The CDR3 consists of 18 residues. The CDR3 sequence: CASSGLAGGMRLTDTQYF. The DNA for the CDR3 is TGTGCCAGTTCGGGACTAGCGGGAGGAATGCGGCTGACAGATACGCAGTATTTT.

This clonotype came up many times. V is TRBV4-3 and J is TRBJ2-3, with TRBD2 identical over 9 bases. The V segment lost 1 base and the J segment 0 bases; nucleotides outside the gene matches: 2. There are 16 residues in the CDR3. The germline CDR1 and CDR2 sequences are LGHNA and YSLEER. The CDR3 loop reads CASSQGLAASTDTQYF. CDR3 coding DNA: TGCGCCAGCAGCCAAGGACTAGCGGCTAGCACAGATACGCAGTATTTT.

In its sample, this clonotype was seen a few times. The chain combines TRBV10-3 with TRBJ1-4; the D gene is possibly TRBD1 (5 bases). Germline assignment: CDR1 ENHRY and CDR2 SYGVKD. V lost 3 bases, J lost 0 bases, and 8 bases lay in between. The CDR3 consists of 15 residues. The CDR3 here is CAISEQDATNEKLFF. The CDR3 nucleotides read TGTGCCATCAGTGAACAGGACGCAACTAATGAAAAACTGTTTTTT.

In the case of this clonotype: The junction departs from germline at one end; a sequencing error may be responsible. V is TRBV7-7 and J is TRBJ2-7, with D perhaps matching TRBD2 (6 bases). The germline V gene encodes CDR1 SSHAT and CDR2 FNYEAQ (reference sequence). The CDR3 runs 13 residues. Here the CDR3 DNA reads TGTGCTAGCAGCTTAGGGTGGGGGGACGAGCAGTACTTC. Translation gives CASSLGWGDEQYF.

This clonotype was observed many times. CDR3 region: CASSVAGVSAGDTQYF. The CDR3 DNA reads TGTGCCAGCAGCGTAGCCGGGGTGAGTGCCGGAGATACGCAGTATTTT. This chain connects TRBV9 to TRBJ2-3; D perhaps matches TRBD2 (5 bases). Trimming shortened V by 0 bases and J by 5 bases, and 16 bases separated the two germline ends. The CDR3 runs to 16 residues. Per germline, CDR1 SGDLS and CDR2 YYNGEE.

The rearrangement uses TRBV7-2 and TRBJ2-7; D is ambiguous. There are 13 residues in the CDR3. Trimming left V 5 bases short and J 3 bases short, with 11 bases between. The germline CDR1 and CDR2 sequences are SGHTA and FQGNSA. The CDR3 protein is CASSQDAFYEQYF. In nucleotides, the CDR3 is TGTGCCAGCAGCCAGGACGCGTTCTACGAGCAGTACTTC. The full variable domain, in which reference TRBV7-2 and TRBJ2-7 provide the parts outside the CDR3, is GAGVSQSPSNKVTEKGKDVELRCDPISGHTALYWYRQSLGQGLEFLIYFQGNSAPDKSGLPSDRFSAERTGGSVSTLTIQRTQQEDSAVYLCASSQDAFYEQYFGPGTRLTVT.

The sample holds many counts of this clonotype. The rearrangement links TRBV4-3 to TRBJ1-1; possible D gene TRBD1, 5 bases. Germline lookup yields CDR1 LGHNA and CDR2 YSLEER. The CDR3 extends over 15 amino acids. Trimming cost V 3 bases and J 1 base, with 12 bases left between them. This chain's CDR3 is CASSQGWGSNTEAFF. The CDR3 nucleotides read TGCGCCAGCAGCCAGGGGTGGGGGTCGAACACTGAAGCTTTCTTT.

At least ten counts were recorded for this clonotype. The chain recombines TRBV4-2 with TRBJ2-3, with unresolved D. The germline V gene has CDR1 LGHNA and CDR2 YNFKEQ. Trimming cost V 0 bases and J 2 bases, with 6 bases left between them. The CDR3 has 14 amino acids. The CDR3 spells CASSQDRPTDTQYF. Here the CDR3 DNA reads TGTGCCAGCAGCCAAGATCGGCCCACAGATACGCAGTATTTT.

This clonotype was seen repeatedly, ten times or more. This chain uses TRBV10-1 with TRBJ2-3; D not certain. CDR1 and CDR2 (germline): WNHNN, SYGVQD (reference sequence). CDR3 length: 13 amino acids. Trimming shortened V by 4 bases and J by 14 bases, and 19 bases separated the two germline ends. CDR3 sequence reads: CASSGGLNVGLYF. The CDR3 bases are TGCGCCAGCAGTGGGGGTCTCAACGTGGGTTTGTATTTT.

This clonotype came up many times. The chain is built from TRBV4-3 and TRBJ2-3, with D perhaps matching TRBD1 (6 bases). The CDR3 length is 14 residues. From germline, CDR1 is LGHNA and CDR2 YSLEER. The V end was cut by 3 bases, the J end by 3 bases, with 10 bases between. The CDR3 region has the DNA TGCGCCAGCAGCCACGTTAGGGGGACAGATACGCAGTATTTT. Translation gives CASSHVRGTDTQYF.

This clonotype was seen at least ten times. V usage is TRBV27 and J usage is TRBJ2-2, with D possibly being TRBD1 (6 bases). The CDR3 has 12 residues. The germline V and J ends were trimmed by 3 bases and 9 bases, with 8 bases remaining between them. Germline V gene sequence: CDR1 MNHEY, CDR2 SMNVEV (reference sequence). In nucleotides, the CDR3 is TGTGCCAGCAGTTTTGGGGGCCGGGAGCTGTTTTTT. This encodes CASSFGGRELFF.

On this clonotype: A much larger clone is a single base away; this may be a read error. The V gene is TRBV5-4, the J gene TRBJ1-5; D is possibly TRBD1 (6 bases). Germline CDR1 reads SGHNT; CDR2 reads YYREEE (reference sequence). The CDR3 covers 16 residues. CDR3 region: CASSLVPGESNQPQRF. Written as DNA, the CDR3 is TGTGCCAGCAGCTTGGTTCCAGGGGAAAGCAATCAGCCCCAGCGTTTT.

This clonotype has at least ten counts. The chain uses TRBV10-3 and TRBJ2-7; 8 bases are shared with TRBD2. Germline CDR1 and CDR2: ENHRY and SYGVKD. The CDR3 consists of 14 residues. V lost 8 bases and J lost 2; bases outside the gene matches: 8. CDR3 DNA: TGTGCCATCTCTTCGGGGGGGCGGCCCTACGAGCAGTACTTC. Its translation: CAISSGGRPYEQYF.

This chain links TRBV20-1 with TRBJ1-5; D unresolved. The V end was cut by 4 bases, the J end by 5 bases, with 12 bases between. Looked up from germline, CDR1 is DFQATT and CDR2 is SNEGSKA (reference sequence). This CDR3 has 13 residues. The CDR3 nucleotides read TGCAGTGCTATGGTAAGGGCCGATCAGCCCCAGCATTTT. Its protein product is CSAMVRADQPQHF.

At least ten counts were recorded for this clonotype. The V and J genes are TRBV20-1 and TRBJ2-7, with 8 bases matching TRBD1. The CDR3 has 13 residues. CDR1 DFQATT and CDR2 SNEGSKA come from the germline V gene (reference sequence). V shed 2 bases, J shed 2 bases, and the junction held 2 bases outside the gene matches. The CDR3 DNA reads TGCAGTGCTAGACCACAGGGGGCCTACGAGCAGTACTTC. This codes for CSARPQGAYEQYF.

The CDR3 region has the DNA TGTGCCAGCAGCTTGGTCGGAGGGACATTCTATGGCTACACCTTC. Its translation is CASSLVGGTFYGYTF. The chain uses TRBV5-6 and TRBJ1-2, with D perhaps TRBD1 (6 bases). The germline V and J ends were trimmed by 0 bases and 4 bases, with 13 bases remaining between them. Germline V gene sequence: CDR1 SGHDT, CDR2 YYEEEE. This CDR3 contains 15 residues.

This clonotype was seen repeatedly, ten times or more. The rearrangement joins TRBV27 to TRBJ1-6; D perhaps matches TRBD1 (5 bases). CDR3 length: 16 residues. The ends were cut back, 4 bases at V and 4 bases at J, with 14 bases in the middle. Germline CDR1 reads MNHEY; CDR2 reads SMNVEV (reference sequence). The CDR3 DNA follows: TGTGCCAGCAGTTGGGCAGGGACCAATTATAATTCACCCCTCCACTTT. This encodes CASSWAGTNYNSPLHF.

The chain is built from TRBV6-2 or TRBV6-3 and TRBJ1-1; TRBD1 matches at 8 bases. V lost 5 bases to trimming and J lost 4 bases; unmatched junction nucleotides: 3. Germline CDR1 MNHEY, CDR2 SVGEGT. The CDR3 spans 13 residues. CDR3 loop: CASSTGGGTEAFF. CDR3 bases: TGTGCCAGCAGTACAGGGGGTGGCACTGAAGCTTTCTTT.

The sample holds many counts of this clonotype. The chain recombines TRBV7-9 with TRBJ1-2; 9 bases align to TRBD1. The CDR3 sequence is 14 residues long. CDR1 is SEHNR and CDR2 is FQNEAQ in the germline V gene (reference sequence). V gave up 3 bases and J gave up 7 bases; unmatched junction bases: 6. The CDR3 DNA is TGTGCCAGCAGCTTCGGACAGGGGTATCCTGGCTACACCTTC. It codes for CASSFGQGYPGYTF.

This clonotype was observed many times. The chain carries TRBV11-2 and TRBJ2-1; D not certain. The CDR3 is 12 amino acids. V lost 0 bases and J 6 bases, leaving 3 bases between the germline ends. Germline V lookup: CDR1 SGHAT, CDR2 FQNNGV. For the CDR3, the DNA is TGTGCCAGCAGCTTAGACACCAATGAGCAGTTCTTC. It yields the protein CASSLDTNEQFF.

This clonotype was recorded many times. The chain uses TRBV25-1 and TRBJ1-2; 9 bases align to TRBD1. This CDR3 contains 15 residues. The V segment lost 5 bases and the J segment 5 bases; nucleotides outside the gene matches: 9. From germline, CDR1 is MGHDK and CDR2 SYGVNS. Written as DNA, the CDR3 is TGTGCCAGCAGTTCCCCGGACAGGGGAGAGTATGGCTACACCTTC. Translating gives CASSSPDRGEYGYTF.

This clonotype was observed at least ten times. This rearrangement joins TRBV30 to TRBJ2-5, with 7 bases that match TRBD1. The CDR3 is made up of 11 amino acids. V was pared by 7 bases and J by 6 bases, with 5 bases of the junction left unmatched. The germline V gene encodes CDR1 GTSNPN and CDR2 SVGIG (reference sequence). CDR3 region: CAYTGVKTQYF. The CDR3 region has the DNA TGTGCCTATACAGGGGTGAAGACCCAGTACTTC.

This chain joins TRBV19 and TRBJ2-1, with 10 nucleotides matching TRBD2. The CDR3 sequence is 19 residues long. Germline V gene data show CDR1 as LNHDA and CDR2 as SQIVND (reference sequence). J gave up 3 bases and V 3 bases, and 14 bases lay outside the gene matches. DNA for the CDR3: TGTGCCAGTAGTATGAAATCCCCTAGCGGGAGAGTAGGCTACAATGAGCAGTTCTTC. Encoded protein: CASSMKSPSGRVGYNEQFF.

This clonotype was observed at least ten times. The J gene is TRBJ2-2, the V gene TRBV11-3; D unclear. Germline values: CDR1 SGHNT, CDR2 YENEEA. The CDR3 contains 13 residues. With 5 bases removed from V and 6 bases from J, the gap between germline ends came to 10 bases. CDR3 amino acids: CASSIDWSGELFF. The CDR3 DNA reads TGTGCCAGCAGCATCGACTGGTCCGGGGAGCTGTTTTTT.

Many counts were recorded for this clonotype. V gene TRBV5-5 combines with J gene TRBJ2-1, with TRBD1 matching over 9 bases. Germline CDR1 reads SGHKS; CDR2 reads YYEKEE (reference sequence). This CDR3 region has 15 residues. The ends lost 4 bases at V and 6 bases at J; junction bases unmatched: 8. The CDR3 DNA reads TGTGCCAGCAGCGACGGGACAGGGCTACCCAATGAGCAGTTCTTC. As protein: CASSDGTGLPNEQFF.

The sample holds many counts of this clonotype. The genes are TRBV6-5 and TRBJ2-5; D ambiguous. The germline CDR1 and CDR2 sequences are MNHEY and SVGAGI. V lost 0 bases to trimming and J lost 4 bases, with 12 bases between them. The CDR3 contains 15 residues. As DNA, the CDR3 is TGTGCCAGCAGTTACTCGTTCCTCCTCAGAGAGACCCAGTACTTC. Translation: CASSYSFLLRETQYF.

The rearrangement links TRBV5-1 to TRBJ2-3; 8 positions agree with TRBD1. Trimming took 4 bases from V and 4 from J; bases not matched to a gene: 8. Germline CDR1 reads SGHRS; CDR2 reads YFSETQ. The CDR3 is 15 residues long. This CDR3 reads CASSRGQGVPDTQYF. In DNA form, the CDR3 reads TGCGCCAGCAGCCGTGGACAGGGTGTCCCAGATACGCAGTATTTT.

This clonotype appeared a few times. The V call is TRBV7-9, the J call TRBJ2-3; D tentatively reads TRBD1 or TRBD2 (5 bases each). Per germline, CDR1 SEHNR and CDR2 FQNEAQ (reference sequence). Trimming pared 5 bases from V and 0 bases from J, leaving 9 bases between. This CDR3 is built from 14 residues. Here the CDR3 reads CASSPGDSTDTQYF. Here the CDR3 DNA reads TGTGCCAGCAGCCCTGGGGACAGCACAGATACGCAGTATTTT.

This clonotype was counted at least ten times. The V gene is TRBV7-9, the J gene TRBJ2-1, with unresolved D. The CDR3 runs to 15 residues. Germline loops: CDR1 SEHNR, CDR2 FQNEAQ (reference sequence). V lost 2 bases to trimming and J lost 8 bases, with 16 bases between them. CDR3 sequence (DNA): TGTGCCAGCAGCTTATCGGTCCGTCTGTTGGATGAGCAGTTCTTC. It encodes CASSLSVRLLDEQFF.

Only a few counts were recorded for this clonotype. The V call is TRBV6-5, the J call TRBJ2-5, with 8 bases lining up with TRBD1. The CDR3 runs 16 residues. Germline V gives CDR1 MNHEY, CDR2 SVGAGI. The trim removed 2 bases at V and 4 bases at J, leaving 9 bases unmatched. The CDR3: CASSYGPGGAGETQYF. CDR3 nucleotides: TGTGCCAGCAGTTACGGGCCAGGGGGCGCGGGAGAGACCCAGTACTTC.